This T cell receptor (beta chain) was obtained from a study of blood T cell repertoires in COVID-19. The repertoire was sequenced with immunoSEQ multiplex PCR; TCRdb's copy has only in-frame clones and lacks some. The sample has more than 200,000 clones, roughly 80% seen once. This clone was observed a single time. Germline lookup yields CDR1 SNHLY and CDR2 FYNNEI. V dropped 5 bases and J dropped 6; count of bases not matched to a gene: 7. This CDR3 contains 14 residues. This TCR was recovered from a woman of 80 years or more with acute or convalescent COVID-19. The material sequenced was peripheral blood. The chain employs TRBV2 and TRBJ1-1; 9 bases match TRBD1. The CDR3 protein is CASSHGTGTAEAFF. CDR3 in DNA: TGTGCCAGCAGTCACGGGACAGGGACGGCTGAAGCTTTCTTT.